These 10 T cell receptor beta chains originate from one sample sequenced in a study of blood T cells in healthy people across ages. It was with a sample-barcoded 5' primer and a J-beta primer mix that a second PCR of roughly 7 to 12 cycles was run. TCRdb passed the 5' RACE reads through MiXCR, listing each CDR3 protein once. Of approximately 1,000,000 distinct CDR3 sequences detected, 35% to 50% appear once; the ten largest clones hold under 20%. Material for sequencing was blood. Receptors originate from a woman aged 60-75 years in good health.

This clonotype has ten or more counts. This rearrangement joins TRBV29-1 to TRBJ2-7; tentatively, D is TRBD2 (6 bases). The CDR3 spans 12 residues. Germline CDR1 reads SQVTM; CDR2 reads ANQGSEA. Trimming took off 5 bases at V and 4 bases at J, with 12 bases between the two ends. CDR3 region: CSVWGDSYEQYF. As DNA, the CDR3 is TGCAGCGTTTGGGGGGACTCTTACGAGCAGTACTTC.

The chain joins TRBV5-1 to TRBJ2-3, with TRBD2 matching over 7 bases. Looked up from germline, CDR1 is SGHRS and CDR2 is YFSETQ. The CDR3 runs to 18 residues. Trimming took 5 bases from V and 0 from J; bases not matched to a gene: 15. As DNA, the CDR3 is TGCGCCAGCAGTACCTCGAAAGTGGCTAGCGGAAGCACAGATACGCAGTATTTT. This sequence encodes CASSTSKVASGSTDTQYF.

V gene TRBV9 combines with J gene TRBJ2-7; TRBD1 matches 10 bases. The CDR3 is 15 amino acids. Germline trimming cut 3 bases from V and 3 bases from J; bases unmatched to any gene: 6. CDR1 is SGDLS, CDR2 YYNGEE, per germline. The CDR3 sequence: CASSAAGQGLYEQYF. DNA for the CDR3: TGTGCCAGCAGCGCCGCGGGACAGGGGCTCTACGAGCAGTACTTC.

This clonotype was detected ten times or more. The chain joins TRBV11-3 to TRBJ2-1; D not resolved. This CDR3 has 13 amino acids. Trimming shortened V by 1 base and J by 6 bases, and 7 bases separated the two germline ends. Germline loops: CDR1 SGHNT, CDR2 YENEEA. The CDR3 spells CASSLASGNEQFF. CDR3 sequence (DNA): TGTGCCAGCAGCTTAGCGTCTGGCAATGAGCAGTTCTTC.

The rearrangement joins TRBV20-1 to TRBJ2-1; 9 nucleotides align to TRBD2. The germline V gene encodes CDR1 DFQATT and CDR2 SNEGSKA (reference sequence). This CDR3 is built from 17 residues. Trimming cost V 1 base and J 6 bases; bases outside gene matches: 13. CDR3 bases: TGCAGTGCTAGAGCCCTCTTTAGCGGGAGTTTTTCCAATGAGCAGTTCTTC. Translated, it gives CSARALFSGSFSNEQFF.

V and J are TRBV3-1 and TRBJ2-5, with D uncertain. There are 12 residues in the CDR3. The V end lost 1 base, the J end lost 11 bases, and 11 bases lay between the germline ends. Per the germline V gene, CDR1 is LGHDT and CDR2 is YNNKEL (reference sequence). CDR3 sequence (DNA): TGTGCCAGCAGCCAAGCCGACCGGGTGCAGTACTTC. It encodes CASSQADRVQYF.

The rearrangement joins TRBV10-1 to TRBJ2-1, with D perhaps TRBD2 (5 bases). Germline lookup yields CDR1 WNHNN and CDR2 SYGVQD (reference sequence). The CDR3 contains 15 residues. The V and J ends lost 0 bases and 9 bases respectively, with 15 bases between them. CDR3 sequence: CASSESAGSMGEQFF. In nucleotides, the CDR3 is TGCGCCAGCAGTGAGTCTGCGGGTAGCATGGGTGAGCAGTTCTTC.

This chain uses TRBV2 with TRBJ1-2; D is ambiguous. This CDR3 is 15 amino acids long. V was cut by 0 bases and J by 4 bases, with 12 bases left in between. Germline values: CDR1 SNHLY, CDR2 FYNNEI. The CDR3: CASSEAIGRSYGYTF. The DNA for the CDR3 is TGTGCCAGCAGTGAAGCAATCGGCCGGAGCTATGGCTACACCTTC. Combining the CDR3 with reference TRBV2 and TRBJ1-2 gives the whole variable domain EPEVTQTPSHQVTQMGQEVILRCVPISNHLYFYWYRQILGQKVEFLVSFYNNEISEKSEIFDDQFSVERPDGSNFTLKIRSTKLEDSAMYFCASSEAIGRSYGYTFGSGTRLTVV.

V is TRBV7-9 and J is TRBJ2-1, with 9 bases aligning to TRBD1. Germline V gene sequence: CDR1 SEHNR, CDR2 FQNEAQ (reference sequence). Germline trimming cut 5 bases from V and 6 bases from J; bases unmatched to any gene: 8. The CDR3 totals 15 residues. The CDR3, as DNA: TGTGCCAGCAGCCCGCGGGACAGGGTAATCAATGAGCAGTTCTTC. It codes for CASSPRDRVINEQFF. The variable domain in full, completed from reference TRBV7-9 and TRBJ2-1, reads DTGVSQNPRHKITKRGQNVTFRCDPISEHNRLYWYRQTLGQGPEFLTYFQNEAQLEKSRLLSDRFSAERPKGSFSTLEIQRTEQGDSAMYLCASSPRDRVINEQFFGPGTRLTVL.

The chain couples TRBV12-3 or TRBV12-4 to TRBJ2-6, with D possibly matching TRBD2 (6 bases). V lost 4 bases, J lost 0 bases, and 10 bases lay in between. This CDR3 spans 16 amino acids. CDR3 coding DNA: TGTGCCAGCAGTTACGGGACTGGCTCTGGGGCCAACGTCCTGACTTTC. Translating gives CASSYGTGSGANVLTF.